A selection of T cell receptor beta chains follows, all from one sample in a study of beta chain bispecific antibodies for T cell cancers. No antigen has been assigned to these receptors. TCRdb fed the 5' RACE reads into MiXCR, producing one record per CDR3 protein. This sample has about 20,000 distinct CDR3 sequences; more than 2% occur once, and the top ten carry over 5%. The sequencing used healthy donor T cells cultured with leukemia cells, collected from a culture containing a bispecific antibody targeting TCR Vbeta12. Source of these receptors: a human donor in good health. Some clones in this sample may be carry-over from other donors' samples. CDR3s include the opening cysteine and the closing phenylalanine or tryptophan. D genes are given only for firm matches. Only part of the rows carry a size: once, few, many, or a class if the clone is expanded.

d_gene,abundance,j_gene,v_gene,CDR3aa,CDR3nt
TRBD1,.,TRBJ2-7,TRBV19,CASSTNRDRRYEQYF,TGTGCCAGTAGTACAAACCGGGACAGACGTTACGAGCAGTACTTC
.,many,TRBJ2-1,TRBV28,CASGTNYNEQFF,TGTGCCAGCGGGACGAACTACAATGAGCAGTTCTTC
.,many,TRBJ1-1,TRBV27,CASSPGQLGTEAFF,TGTGCCAGCAGCCCAGGACAGCTCGGCACTGAAGCTTTCTTT
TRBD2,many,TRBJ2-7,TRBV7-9,CASSPPSGGVSYEQYF,TGTGCCAGCAGCCCCCCTAGCGGGGGGGTCTCCTACGAGCAGTACTTC
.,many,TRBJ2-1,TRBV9,CASSDPLRSSYNEQFF,TGTGCCAGCAGCGATCCGTTACGGAGCTCCTACAATGAGCAGTTCTTC
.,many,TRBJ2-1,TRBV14,CASSQGPRGYYNEQFF,TGTGCCAGCAGCCAAGGGCCGCGGGGATACTACAATGAGCAGTTCTTC
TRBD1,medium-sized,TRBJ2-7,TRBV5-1,CASSALTGFEQYF,TGCGCCAGCAGCGCCCTGACAGGGTTCGAGCAGTACTTC
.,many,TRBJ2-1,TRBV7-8,CASTLHEEGGIDNEQFF,TGTGCCAGCACCCTACATGAAGAGGGGGGAATAGACAATGAGCAGTTCTTC
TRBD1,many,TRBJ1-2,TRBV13,CASSYDRGPGYTF,TGTGCCAGCAGCTATGACAGGGGGCCTGGCTACACCTTC
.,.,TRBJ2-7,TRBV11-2,CASSYSGATYEQYF,TGTGCCAGCAGCTACAGCGGAGCTACCTACGAGCAGTACTTC
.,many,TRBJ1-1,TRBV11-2,CASSLDPRSNTEAFF,TGTGCCAGCAGCTTAGACCCCAGATCTAACACTGAAGCTTTCTTT
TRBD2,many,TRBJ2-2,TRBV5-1,CASKEAGITGELFF,TGCGCCAGTAAGGAAGCGGGGATTACCGGGGAGCTGTTTTTT
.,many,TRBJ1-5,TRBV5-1,CASSLEGQNQPQHF,TGCGCCAGCAGCTTGGAAGGGCAGAATCAGCCCCAGCATTTT
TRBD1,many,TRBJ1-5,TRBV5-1,CASSFSGGGNQPQHF,TGCGCCAGCAGCTTCTCAGGGGGCGGGAATCAGCCCCAGCATTTT
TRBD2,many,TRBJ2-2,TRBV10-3,CAIRGTSASGELFF,TGTGCCATCAGGGGGACTAGCGCATCCGGGGAGCTGTTTTTT
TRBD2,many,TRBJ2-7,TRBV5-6,CASSPGVPGQPRGESYEQYF,TGTGCCAGCAGCCCGGGGGTACCAGGGCAACCACGGGGGGAATCCTACGAGCAGTACTTC
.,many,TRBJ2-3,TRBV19,CASSILAATTDTQYF,TGTGCCAGTAGTATCCTCGCAGCTACCACAGATACGCAGTATTTT